The 9 T cell receptor beta chains given below trace back to one sample, sequenced in a study of cytomegalovirus exposure and HLA in healthy donors. The PCR used 60 Vbeta and 13 Jbeta primers. Clones were sequenced by immunoSEQ multiplex PCR, and TCRdb holds only the in-frame ones, with some missing. Of 100,000 or so clones in the sample, just over 75% are singletons; the top ten hold about 7.5%. Sequencing input: PBMCs. Source of these receptors: a man aged 35-49 years in good health and CMV-seropositive.

This clone was observed once. The chain joins TRBV15 to TRBJ1-4; D call uncertain. V lost 1 base, J lost 8 bases, and 17 bases lay in between. Germline loops: CDR1 LNHNV, CDR2 YYDKDF (reference sequence). The CDR3 runs 16 residues. The CDR3 sequence is CATSRVTGGLGEKLFF. The CDR3 DNA is TGTGCCACCAGCAGAGTCACGGGAGGGTTGGGAGAAAAACTGTTTTTT.

This chain links TRBV7-9 with TRBJ1-2; 9 bases are shared with TRBD1. The germline CDR1 and CDR2 sequences are SEHNR and FQNEAQ (reference sequence). The CDR3 has 18 residues. With V trimmed by 4 bases and J by 5 bases, 17 bases remained unmatched. The CDR3 DNA sequence: TGTGCCAGCAGCTCCTACCCGGGACAGGGTCTTCGAACGTATGGCTACACCTTC. Its protein is CASSSYPGQGLRTYGYTF.

The rearrangement links TRBV4-3 to TRBJ1-5; D perhaps matches TRBD1 (5 bases). V lost 0 bases, J lost 12 bases, and 12 bases lay in between. Germline CDR1 is LGHNA and CDR2 is YSLEER. The CDR3 contains 13 residues. The CDR3 spells CASSQDLGGIQHF. As DNA, the CDR3 is TGCGCCAGCAGCCAAGATTTGGGGGGAATCCAGCATTTT.

J is TRBJ2-5 and V is TRBV7-9; possible D gene TRBD1, 6 bases. The germline V and J ends were trimmed by 5 bases and 4 bases, with 11 bases remaining between them. Germline V gene sequence: CDR1 SEHNR, CDR2 FQNEAQ (reference sequence). The CDR3 consists of 13 residues. CDR3 nucleotides: TGTGCCAGCAGCCCCTCAGGGGTAGAGACCCAGTACTTC. This encodes CASSPSGVETQYF.

This rearrangement joins TRBV4-2 to TRBJ2-7, with 8 positions matching TRBD1. Unmatched junction bases numbered 0, after V lost 3 bases and J lost 5 bases. Per germline, CDR1 LGHNA and CDR2 YNFKEQ. This CDR3 has 12 amino acids. In DNA, the CDR3 is TGTGCCAGCAGCCAGACAGGGGACGAGCAGTACTTC. It is translated as CASSQTGDEQYF.

Here the CDR3 reads CASSLGGEGYEQYF. The CDR3 DNA reads TGTGCCAGCAGCTTAGGGGGAGAGGGATACGAGCAGTACTTC. The chain has TRBV7-2 and TRBJ2-7; weak D call: TRBD2 (5 bases). From germline, CDR1 is SGHTA and CDR2 FQGNSA. V lost 1 base and J 4 bases, leaving 11 bases between the germline ends. The CDR3 loop spans 14 amino acids. Together with reference TRBV7-2 and TRBJ2-7, the CDR3 gives the full variable domain: GAGVSQSPSNKVTEKGKDVELRCDPISGHTALYWYRQSLGQGLEFLIYFQGNSAPDKSGLPSDRFSAERTGGSVSTLTIQRTQQEDSAVYLCASSLGGEGYEQYFGPGTRLTVT.

This chain links TRBV4-1 with TRBJ2-7, with TRBD2 matching over 8 bases. The CDR3 length is 16 residues. Germline CDR1 MGHRA, CDR2 YSYEKL. V lost 0 bases, J lost 2 bases, and 6 bases stayed unmatched. This chain's CDR3 is CASSQDTAGGPYEQYF. The CDR3 DNA reads as TGCGCCAGCAGCCAAGATACTGCGGGGGGCCCCTACGAGCAGTACTTC.

V usage is TRBV6-5 and J usage is TRBJ1-3; D call uncertain. Trimming pared 7 bases from V and 2 bases from J, leaving 9 bases between. Germline V CDR1 and CDR2: MNHEY, SVGAGI. This CDR3 spans 13 amino acids. The CDR3 nucleotides read TGTGCCAGCAAATACCAGACTGGAAACACCATATATTTT. It specifies CASKYQTGNTIYF.

The table lists this clone with a few counts. J is TRBJ2-7 and V is TRBV18; D may be TRBD2 (6 bases). Germline V gene data show CDR1 as KGHSH and CDR2 as LQKENI. V was pared by 4 bases and J by 4 bases, with 14 bases between. This CDR3 comprises 14 residues. CDR3 sequence (DNA): TGTGCCAGCTCACGACTAGGGAGTCAATACGAGCAGTACTTC. Protein product: CASSRLGSQYEQYF.